This T cell receptor (beta chain) was sequenced during a study of human T cells and chemical hapten exposure. General study points: Expanded TCRs clustered into significantly more large CDR3 similarity groups than controls, the analysis revealed.

This clonotype was detected only a few times. The antigen is undetermined. TCRdb re-called the RACE reads with MiXCR, one entry per CDR3 protein. This sample carries approximately 32,000 distinct CDR3 sequences, less than 15% of them seen once, and the ten largest clones take about 2.1%. Time point in this sample: pre-sensitization, week 0. Treatment of the sample: therapeutic diphenylcyclopropenone sensitization with weekly scalp DPC. Whole blood, unfractionated, served as the material for total RNA extraction. Venepuncture was done earlier than the placement of each patch test. Germline CDR1 is MDHEN and CDR2 is SYDVKM. J gave up 4 bases and V 10 bases, and 11 bases lay outside the gene matches. This CDR3 has 14 residues.

This receptor was taken from a woman in her thirties or forties with alopecia areata. Some clones in this sample may be carry-over from other donors' samples. The V and J genes are TRBV28 and TRBJ2-3, with TRBD1 identical over 7 bases. The material was whole blood, obtained in connection with sensitization to the hapten diphenylcyclopropenone (DPC). The CDR3 loop is CATLGGAWADTQYF. The CDR3, as DNA: TGTGCCACCCTAGGGGGCGCTTGGGCAGATACGCAGTATTTT.